Listed below are T cell receptor beta chains from one sample, sequenced in a study of PD-L1 blockade in urothelial cancer. Only in-frame clones appear in the TCRdb table, and some are missing; sequencing was by immunoSEQ multiplex PCR. The sample holds 75,000 to 100,000 clones; less than 90% are singletons and the top ten take under 10%. The material was PBMCs, obtained around atezolizumab (anti-PD-L1) treatment. The receptors derive from a man aged 65 to 85 with urothelial cancer. CDR3s include the opening cysteine and the closing phenylalanine or tryptophan. The D gene is left open where the match is weak. Clone size is shown for a subset of rows, as once, few, many or a class of expanded clone.

D: TRBD1; J: TRBJ2-1; size: -; V: TRBV7-2; CDR3: CASSLEGQGMSEQFF; DNA: TGTGCCAGCAGCTTAGAGGGACAGGGTATGAGTGAGCAGTTCTTC
D: -; J: TRBJ1-1; size: -; V: TRBV11-2; CDR3: CASSFPGERAFF; DNA: TGTGCCAGCAGCTTTCCAGGGGAGAGAGCTTTCTTT
D: TRBD2; J: TRBJ2-1; size: -; V: TRBV7-7; CDR3: CASSPWTSGSNEQFF; DNA: TGTGCCAGCAGCCCGTGGACTAGCGGTAGCAATGAGCAGTTCTTC
D: -; J: TRBJ2-3; size: -; V: TRBV15; CDR3: CATSSRTNGVTDTQYF; DNA: TGTGCCACCAGCTCCCGCACTAACGGGGTCACAGATACGCAGTATTTT
D: TRBD2; J: TRBJ2-7; size: -; V: TRBV2; CDR3: CASRRREGYEQYF; DNA: TGTGCCAGCAGACGGCGGGAGGGCTACGAGCAGTACTTC
D: TRBD1; J: TRBJ1-5; size: -; V: TRBV18; CDR3: CASRGQVGDQPQHF; DNA: TGTGCCAGCCGGGGACAGGTAGGAGATCAGCCCCAGCATTTT
D: TRBD2; J: TRBJ2-3; size: -; V: TRBV11-3; CDR3: CASSLELAGGSDTQYF; DNA: TGTGCCAGCAGCTTAGAACTAGCGGGAGGGTCAGATACGCAGTATTTT
D: TRBD1; J: TRBJ1-1; size: -; V: TRBV7-9; CDR3: CASSFTQGAEAFF; DNA: TGTGCCAGCAGCTTCACACAGGGGGCTGAAGCTTTCTTT
D: TRBD1; J: TRBJ2-5; size: -; V: TRBV11-2; CDR3: CASSLKWGQGAETQYF; DNA: TGTGCCAGCAGCTTGAAGTGGGGTCAGGGGGCAGAGACCCAGTACTTC
D: -; J: TRBJ1-2; size: -; V: TRBV11-2; CDR3: CASSREGGNYGYTF; DNA: TGTGCCAGCAGCCGAGAGGGCGGCAACTATGGCTACACCTTC
D: TRBD2; J: TRBJ2-1; size: -; V: TRBV19; CDR3: CASRRLAEYNEQFF; DNA: TGTGCCAGTAGACGACTAGCGGAGTACAATGAGCAGTTCTTC
D: -; J: TRBJ1-2; size: -; V: TRBV9; CDR3: CASSATNYGYTF; DNA: TGTGCCAGCAGCGCAACAAACTATGGCTACACCTTC
D: -; J: TRBJ1-1; size: -; V: TRBV11-1; CDR3: CASSLGGAGNTEAFF; DNA: TGTGCCAGCAGCTTAGGCGGGGCGGGGAACACTGAAGCTTTCTTT
D: -; J: TRBJ2-2; size: -; V: TRBV11-2; CDR3: CASSLDRESGELFF; DNA: TGTGCCAGCAGCTTAGATCGAGAGTCCGGGGAGCTGTTTTTT
D: -; J: TRBJ2-2; size: once; V: TRBV7-2; CDR3: CASSLKSGKNTGELFF; DNA: TGTGCCAGCAGCTTAAAGTCCGGGAAGAACACCGGGGAGCTGTTTTTT
D: TRBD2; J: TRBJ2-2; size: -; V: TRBV7-8; CDR3: CASSSPTSAENTGELFF; DNA: TGTGCCAGCAGCTCCCCGACTAGCGCTGAGAACACCGGGGAGCTGTTTTTT
D: -; J: TRBJ1-3; size: -; V: TRBV7-8; CDR3: CASSFMVGAFSGNTIYF; DNA: TGTGCCAGCAGCTTCATGGTTGGAGCCTTCTCTGGAAACACCATATATTTT
D: TRBD2; J: TRBJ2-4; size: -; V: TRBV19; CDR3: CASSPSSGERNIQYF; DNA: TGTGCCAGTAGCCCGAGTAGCGGGGAGAGAAACATTCAGTACTTC
D: -; J: TRBJ1-2; size: -; V: TRBV2; CDR3: CASRPDSNSYGYTF; DNA: TGTGCCAGCAGACCGGACAGTAACTCCTATGGCTACACCTTC
D: TRBD1; J: TRBJ1-2; size: once; V: TRBV5-6; CDR3: CASRRDPGQALYGYTF; DNA: TGTGCCAGCAGGCGGGATCCGGGACAGGCACTCTATGGCTACACCTTC
D: -; J: TRBJ2-7; size: -; V: TRBV28; CDR3: CASRWTVGNEQYF; DNA: TGTGCCAGCAGGTGGACAGTTGGCAACGAGCAGTACTTC
D: TRBD1; J: TRBJ1-5; size: -; V: TRBV6-1; CDR3: CASSETGGAQPQHF; DNA: TGTGCCAGCAGCGAAACAGGGGGGGCGCAGCCCCAGCATTTT
D: -; J: TRBJ1-5; size: few; V: TRBV12-5; CDR3: CASGSPTERDQPQHF; DNA: TGTGCTAGTGGTTCCCCCACTGAGAGAGATCAGCCCCAGCATTTT
D: TRBD2; J: TRBJ2-7; size: -; V: TRBV18; CDR3: CASSPLAGPLYEQYF; DNA: TGTGCCAGCTCACCCCTAGCGGGACCGCTTTACGAGCAGTACTTC
D: TRBD1; J: TRBJ1-5; size: -; V: TRBV19; CDR3: CASSVGRGAPQHF; DNA: TGTGCCAGTAGTGTGGGCAGGGGGGCTCCCCAGCATTTT
D: -; J: TRBJ1-5; size: -; V: TRBV27; CDR3: CASSFGQLNQPQHF; DNA: TGTGCCAGCAGTTTTGGACAGCTTAATCAGCCCCAGCATTTT
D: -; J: TRBJ1-3; size: once; V: TRBV19; CDR3: CASSLTGNPGNTIYF; DNA: TGTGCCAGTAGTTTAACAGGGAACCCTGGAAACACCATATATTTT
D: -; J: TRBJ2-3; size: once; V: TRBV6-1; CDR3: CASSIERGEDTQYF; DNA: TGTGCCAGCAGTATCGAACGAGGAGAAGATACGCAGTATTTT
D: TRBD1; J: TRBJ2-7; size: once; V: TRBV18; CDR3: CASSPRTGGLGEQYF; DNA: TGTGCCAGCTCACCACGCACAGGGGGCTTAGGGGAGCAGTACTTC
D: TRBD2; J: TRBJ2-1; size: -; V: TRBV12-5; CDR3: CASGLSRLAGGRRSYNEQFF; DNA: TGTGCTAGTGGTTTGTCCCGACTAGCGGGAGGGCGGAGATCCTACAATGAGCAGTTCTTC
D: -; J: TRBJ2-2; size: -; V: TRBV7-9; CDR3: CASSLAGAEKLFF; DNA: TGTGCCAGCAGCTTAGCAGGGGCGGAGAAGCTGTTTTTT
D: TRBD1; J: TRBJ1-1; size: once; V: TRBV7-3; CDR3: CASQEDIQGAGTEAFF; DNA: TGTGCCAGCCAGGAAGACATACAGGGGGCTGGCACTGAAGCTTTCTTT
D: -; J: TRBJ1-4; size: -; V: TRBV19; CDR3: CASSIWQEGNEKLFF; DNA: TGTGCCAGTAGTATTTGGCAGGAGGGTAATGAAAAACTGTTTTTT
D: TRBD1; J: TRBJ2-1; size: -; V: TRBV6-6; CDR3: CASRFRTGVNEQFF; DNA: TGTGCCAGCAGATTCCGGACAGGAGTGAATGAGCAGTTCTTC
D: TRBD1; J: TRBJ2-7; size: -; V: TRBV5-4; CDR3: CASSLGRDRGSGEQYF; DNA: TGTGCCAGCAGCTTGGGGCGGGACAGGGGATCGGGGGAGCAGTACTTC
D: -; J: TRBJ1-2; size: -; V: TRBV7-6; CDR3: CASSSPGDYYTF; DNA: TGTGCCAGCAGCTCCCCGGGAGACTACTACACCTTC
D: -; J: TRBJ2-2; size: -; V: TRBV19; CDR3: CASSMIAPAGELFF; DNA: TGTGCCAGTAGTATGATAGCCCCCGCCGGGGAGCTGTTTTTT
D: TRBD1; J: TRBJ2-1; size: few; V: TRBV20-1; CDR3: CSANRGGEQFF; DNA: TGCAGTGCTAACAGGGGTGGTGAGCAGTTCTTC
D: TRBD1; J: TRBJ2-7; size: -; V: TRBV27; CDR3: CASSERTGGSYEQYF; DNA: TGTGCCAGCAGCGAAAGGACAGGGGGTAGCTACGAGCAGTACTTC
D: -; J: TRBJ2-1; size: -; V: TRBV11-3; CDR3: CASSLEPGAGYNEQFF; DNA: TGTGCCAGCAGCTTAGAACCAGGGGCGGGCTACAATGAGCAGTTCTTC
D: TRBD1; J: TRBJ1-2; size: -; V: TRBV12-5; CDR3: CASGLAPKTGSGYTF; DNA: TGTGCTAGTGGTTTGGCACCAAAGACAGGGAGCGGCTACACCTTC
D: TRBD1; J: TRBJ1-1; size: -; V: TRBV4-2; CDR3: CASSQADRGLTEAFF; DNA: TGTGCCAGCAGCCAAGCCGACAGGGGGCTGACTGAAGCTTTCTTT
D: TRBD1; J: TRBJ2-5; size: -; V: TRBV5-6; CDR3: CASSLTGGEETQYF; DNA: TGTGCCAGCAGCCTTACAGGGGGCGAGGAGACCCAGTACTTC